The sequence of this T cell receptor (beta chain) was determined in a study of Ad26.COV2.S vaccination and SARS-CoV-2 variants. Study as a whole: Recipients of Ad26.COV2.S got it intramuscularly, once or twice 56 days apart. Whole-study findings and limits: The breadth of spike-specific CD8+ and CD4+ T cell responses after vaccination was reportedly substantial. Estimates derived from TCR breadth and depth analyses may have underestimated total T cell responses.

TCRdb's copy holds only in-frame clones and misses some; the assay was immunoSEQ multiplex PCR. The repertoire consists of about 320,000 clones, with roughly 90% occurring once and the leading ten covering 5% to 6.5%. Concerning this clone: Its target is not known.

This CDR3 is 13 amino acids long. V shed 6 bases and J shed 8 bases, with 14 bases lying between them. Looked up from germline, CDR1 is LNHDA and CDR2 is SQIVND (reference sequence). Treatment of the sample: about 20 received Ad26.COV2.S at low or high dose, single or two shots; a few received placebo; per-sample allocation not given. Sampling was done on day 63 after the first vaccine or placebo injection. The chain employs TRBV19 and TRBJ2-1; perhaps D is TRBD1 or TRBD2 (5 bases each). This receptor was obtained from a person aged 18-65 years who received the Ad26.COV2.S COVID-19 vaccine or a placebo. The source material was peripheral blood, sampled in a trial of Ad26.COV2.S vaccine versus placebo. The CDR3 is CASRGTDRDEQFF. In nucleotides, the CDR3 is TGTGCCAGTAGGGGGACCGATAGGGATGAGCAGTTCTTC.